This T cell receptor beta chain emerged from a study of blood T cell repertoires in COVID-19 (dated by TCRdb to between 2020 and 2021). In the study overall: Samples covering the acute and convalescent phases of COVID-19 were provided by collaborators in the United States, Italy and Spain. The prospective study material was composed of cDNA or gDNA derived from T cells, B-cell-depleted T cells, or PBMCs. The dataset comprised deeply sampled blood TCRbeta repertoires from subjects exposed to, actively infected with, or recovered from COVID-19. The repertoires were made available in a free public database intended to serve as a resource for research on the immune response to SARS-CoV-2. The samples were drawn from the first 160 participants of the ongoing ImmuneRACE study and from 950 to 1,500 subjects provided by 6 global collaborators. Sample metadata almost always included a de-identified subject ID, COVID-19 status, age in years and sex. Where available, HLA class I and class II types were taken from metadata supplied by the sample provider and were not determined by assay-based typing.

After removal of 4 bases from V and 8 bases from J, the junction retains 8 bases not matched to a gene. CDR1 and CDR2 are read off the germline V gene as KGHSH and LQKENI. From the cysteine up to the phenylalanine, the CDR3 has a length of 16 residues. The read is trimmed to its CDR3 DNA, 48 bases read in frame from base 1. A remark on this clone: The clone's antigen remains unknown. No quality values exist for individual bases; no much larger clone is one base distant.

Study-wide findings and limitations: The quantity of clinical and demographic metadata differed by source and by participant and was supplied without curation.

TCRbeta CDR3 regions were amplified from genomic DNA using the immunoSEQ Assay, a bias-controlled multiplex PCR. The published analysis was carried out like this. Within the assay, amplification of reference gene primers was used to estimate how many nucleated cells each sample contained. To quantify the absolute abundance of each unique TCRbeta CDR3 rearrangement, sequence reads were collapsed and filtered. For each sample, productive Simpson clonality was calculated by taking the square root of Simpson's diversity index across productive rearrangements. The table was pulled from immuneACCESS by TCRdb, which kept in-frame rearrangements only. Such tables lose some clones; where checked, under half of the loss comes from unresolved V genes, and the rest has no known cause. The V and J calls and clone size are taken from that table; D and trimming were inferred from the DNA. The sample records around 100,000 clones, roughly 80% of which are singletons. The ten biggest clones cover approximately 3.3% of the sample.

The collaborating institutions used their own protocols to collect whole blood in K2EDTA tubes. For TCRbeta analysis, collaborators shipped samples as frozen whole blood, isolated PBMCs, or DNA extracted from either of those sample types. The specimen was peripheral blood. The receptor was derived from a woman of 80 years or more with active or convalescent COVID-19. The rearrangement joined TRBV18 to TRBJ1-6; TRBD1 aligns with 10 central bases. The DNA reads TGTGCCAGCTCACAGACAGGGGGCGGTAATCATTCACCCCTCCACTTT. It codes for CASSQTGGGNHSPLHF.